Listed below are T cell receptor beta chains from one sample, sequenced in a study of beta chain features in type 1 diabetes. Repertoires were generated with immunoSEQ multiplex PCR, while TCRdb's copy carries only in-frame clones and drops some. This table holds roughly 700,000 clones, 13% found once. Sequencing was done on a sample of naive CD4+ T cells from blood. The receptors here all came from a man aged 18 to 29 with type 1 diabetes. Each CDR3 is given with its conserved first and last residue. A D gene is named only where the DNA matches it firmly.

d_gene: NA; v_gene: TRBV11-2; j_gene: TRBJ2-2; CDR3aa: CASSLYRGTNGELFF
d_gene: TRBD2; v_gene: TRBV7-2; j_gene: TRBJ2-1; CDR3aa: CADGTSGNNEQFF
d_gene: NA; v_gene: TRBV30; j_gene: TRBJ1-2; CDR3aa: CAWGPPPGTHYGYTF
d_gene: TRBD1; v_gene: TRBV4-1; j_gene: TRBJ1-5; CDR3aa: CASSRPDRANQPQHF
d_gene: NA; v_gene: TRBV28; j_gene: TRBJ2-1; CDR3aa: CASSSILRQEAPNEQFF
d_gene: NA; v_gene: TRBV5-6; j_gene: TRBJ1-1; CDR3aa: CASRKQATEAFF
d_gene: NA; v_gene: TRBV15; j_gene: TRBJ2-4; CDR3aa: CATSRETHDIQYF
d_gene: TRBD2; v_gene: TRBV2; j_gene: TRBJ2-5; CDR3aa: CASSSLGLAGQETQYF
d_gene: NA; v_gene: TRBV30; j_gene: TRBJ1-2; CDR3aa: CAWSATQRILHGYTF
d_gene: TRBD2; v_gene: TRBV10-3; j_gene: TRBJ2-3; CDR3aa: CAISESGSGGFTDTQYF
d_gene: TRBD2; v_gene: TRBV6-5; j_gene: TRBJ2-3; CDR3aa: CASTHVGGDTQYF
d_gene: NA; v_gene: TRBV5-1; j_gene: TRBJ2-2; CDR3aa: CASSEHPGELFF
d_gene: NA; v_gene: TRBV18; j_gene: TRBJ2-6; CDR3aa: CASSPIQGPGANVLTF
d_gene: TRBD2; v_gene: TRBV6-5; j_gene: TRBJ2-1; CDR3aa: CASTTVAGTVDEQFF
d_gene: NA; v_gene: TRBV2; j_gene: TRBJ1-6; CDR3aa: CAISGNSPLHF
d_gene: NA; v_gene: TRBV2; j_gene: TRBJ2-7; CDR3aa: CASSDGSYEQYF
d_gene: TRBD1; v_gene: TRBV30; j_gene: TRBJ1-1; CDR3aa: CAWSVLTGGEAFF
d_gene: TRBD1; v_gene: TRBV12-5; j_gene: TRBJ1-2; CDR3aa: CASGLQGNYGYTF
d_gene: NA; v_gene: TRBV7-9; j_gene: TRBJ2-7; CDR3aa: CASSPEPYEQYF
d_gene: TRBD1; v_gene: TRBV6-5; j_gene: TRBJ2-1; CDR3aa: CASSYTRDRVANEQFF
d_gene: NA; v_gene: TRBV4-2; j_gene: TRBJ2-5; CDR3aa: CASRGRQETQYF
d_gene: NA; v_gene: TRBV28; j_gene: TRBJ1-3; CDR3aa: CASSFGPISGNTIYF
d_gene: NA; v_gene: TRBV5-6; j_gene: TRBJ2-3; CDR3aa: CASSLYAKDTQYF
d_gene: NA; v_gene: TRBV4-1; j_gene: TRBJ2-7; CDR3aa: CASSQEAMGGVSSYEQYF
d_gene: NA; v_gene: TRBV2; j_gene: TRBJ1-2; CDR3aa: CASSERTNYGYTF
d_gene: NA; v_gene: TRBV2; j_gene: TRBJ2-4; CDR3aa: CASKLMGQKNIQYF